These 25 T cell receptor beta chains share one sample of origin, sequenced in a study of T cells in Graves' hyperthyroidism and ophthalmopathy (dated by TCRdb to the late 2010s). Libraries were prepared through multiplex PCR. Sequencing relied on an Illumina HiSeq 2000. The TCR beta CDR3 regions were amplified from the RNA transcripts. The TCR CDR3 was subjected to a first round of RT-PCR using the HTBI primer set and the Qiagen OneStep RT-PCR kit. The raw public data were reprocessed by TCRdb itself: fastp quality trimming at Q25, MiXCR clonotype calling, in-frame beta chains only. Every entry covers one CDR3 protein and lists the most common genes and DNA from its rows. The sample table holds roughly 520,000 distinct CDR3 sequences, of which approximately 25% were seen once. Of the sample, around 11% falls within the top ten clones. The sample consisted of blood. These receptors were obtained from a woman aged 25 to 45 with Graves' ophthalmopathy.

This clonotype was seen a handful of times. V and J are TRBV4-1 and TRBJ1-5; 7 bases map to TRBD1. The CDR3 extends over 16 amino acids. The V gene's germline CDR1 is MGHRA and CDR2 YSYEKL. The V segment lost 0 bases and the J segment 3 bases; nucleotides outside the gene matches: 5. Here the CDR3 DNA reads TGCGCCAGCAGCCAAGATATGGGACAGTTCAATCAGCCCCAGCATTTT. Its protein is CASSQDMGQFNQPQHF.

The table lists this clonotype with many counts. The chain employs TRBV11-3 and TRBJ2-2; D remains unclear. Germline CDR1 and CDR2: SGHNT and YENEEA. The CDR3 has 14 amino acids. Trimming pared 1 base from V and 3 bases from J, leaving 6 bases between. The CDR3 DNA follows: TGTGCCAGCAGCTTAGGGTGGGACACCGGGGAGCTGTTTTTT. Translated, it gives CASSLGWDTGELFF.

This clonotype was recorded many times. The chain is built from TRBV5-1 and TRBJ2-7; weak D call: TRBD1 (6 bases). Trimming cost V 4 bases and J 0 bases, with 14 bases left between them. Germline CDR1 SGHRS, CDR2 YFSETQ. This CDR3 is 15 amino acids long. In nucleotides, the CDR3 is TGCGCCAGCAGCCTACCGGACAGTGTCTCCTACGAGCAGTACTTC. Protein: CASSLPDSVSYEQYF.

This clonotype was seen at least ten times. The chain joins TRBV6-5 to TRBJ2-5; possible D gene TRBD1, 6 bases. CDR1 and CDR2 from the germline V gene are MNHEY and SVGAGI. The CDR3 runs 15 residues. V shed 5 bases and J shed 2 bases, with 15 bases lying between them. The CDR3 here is CASSTWDTRQETQYF. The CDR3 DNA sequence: TGTGCCAGCAGTACGTGGGACACCCGTCAAGAGACCCAGTACTTC.

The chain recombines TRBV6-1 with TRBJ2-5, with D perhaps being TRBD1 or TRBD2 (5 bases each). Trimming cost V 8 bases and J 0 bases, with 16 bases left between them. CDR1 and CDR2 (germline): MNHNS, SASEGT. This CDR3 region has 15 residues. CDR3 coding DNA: TGTGCCAGCTCGTACAGTGGGGGATACCAAGAGACCCAGTACTTC. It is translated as CASSYSGGYQETQYF.

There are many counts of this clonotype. In nucleotides, the CDR3 is TGCAGTGCTGGGGACAATTCCTACGAGCAGTACTTC. Amino acids: CSAGDNSYEQYF. The rearrangement uses TRBV20-1 and TRBJ2-7; the D gene is possibly TRBD1 (6 bases). Per germline, CDR1 DFQATT and CDR2 SNEGSKA (reference sequence). With 5 bases removed from V and 1 base from J, the gap between germline ends came to 9 bases. The CDR3 consists of 12 residues.

The CDR3 DNA follows: TGTGCCAGCAGCTTAGGGCTATCGGCTGAAGCTTTCTTT. Encoded protein: CASSLGLSAEAFF. V usage is TRBV13 and J usage is TRBJ1-1; D is undetermined. The CDR3 sequence is 13 residues long. With 0 bases removed from V and 6 bases from J, the gap between germline ends came to 8 bases. From germline, CDR1 is PRHDT and CDR2 FYEKMQ (reference sequence).

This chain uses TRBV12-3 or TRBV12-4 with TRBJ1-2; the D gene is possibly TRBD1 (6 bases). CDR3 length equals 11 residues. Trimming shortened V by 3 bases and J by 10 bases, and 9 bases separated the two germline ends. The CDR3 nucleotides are TGTGCCAGCAGTTTTGACAGGCTCTACACCTTC. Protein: CASSFDRLYTF.

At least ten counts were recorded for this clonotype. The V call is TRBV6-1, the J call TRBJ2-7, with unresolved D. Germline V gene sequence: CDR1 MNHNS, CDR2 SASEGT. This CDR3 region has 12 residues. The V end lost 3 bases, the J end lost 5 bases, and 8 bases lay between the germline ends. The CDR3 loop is CASSEATDEQYF. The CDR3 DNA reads TGTGCCAGCAGTGAGGCCACTGACGAGCAGTACTTC.

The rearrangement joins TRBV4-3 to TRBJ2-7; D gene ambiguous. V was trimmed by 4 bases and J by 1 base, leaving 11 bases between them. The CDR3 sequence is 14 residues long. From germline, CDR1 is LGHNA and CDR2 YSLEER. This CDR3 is CASSPERLSYEQYF. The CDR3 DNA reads TGCGCCAGCAGCCCTGAGCGCCTATCCTACGAGCAGTACTTC.

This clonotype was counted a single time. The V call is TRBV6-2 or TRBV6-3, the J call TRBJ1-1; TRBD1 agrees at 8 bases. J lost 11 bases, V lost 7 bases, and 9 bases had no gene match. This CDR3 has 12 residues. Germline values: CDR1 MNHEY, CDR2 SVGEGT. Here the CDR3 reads CASTSTRGLAFF. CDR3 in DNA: TGTGCCAGCACCTCAACCAGGGGGCTGGCTTTCTTT.

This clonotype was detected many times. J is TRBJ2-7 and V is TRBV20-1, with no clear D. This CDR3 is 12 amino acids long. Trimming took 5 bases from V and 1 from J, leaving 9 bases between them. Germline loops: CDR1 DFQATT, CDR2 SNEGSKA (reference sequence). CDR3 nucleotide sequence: TGCAGTGCTTCGACGGATTCCTACGAGCAGTACTTC. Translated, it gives CSASTDSYEQYF.

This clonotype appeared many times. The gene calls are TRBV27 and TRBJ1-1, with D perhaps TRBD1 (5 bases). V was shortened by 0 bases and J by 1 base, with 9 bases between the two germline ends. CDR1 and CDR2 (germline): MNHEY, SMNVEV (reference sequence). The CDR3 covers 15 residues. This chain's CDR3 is CASSLSAGGNTEAFF. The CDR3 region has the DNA TGTGCCAGCAGTTTATCGGCGGGGGGGAACACTGAAGCTTTCTTT.

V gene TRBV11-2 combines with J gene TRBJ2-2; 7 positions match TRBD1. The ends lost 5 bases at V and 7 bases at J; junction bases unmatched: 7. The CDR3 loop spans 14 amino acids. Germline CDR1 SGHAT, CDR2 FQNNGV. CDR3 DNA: TGTGCCAGCAGCGTTGACAGGGCCAACGGGGAGCTGTTTTTT. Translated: CASSVDRANGELFF.

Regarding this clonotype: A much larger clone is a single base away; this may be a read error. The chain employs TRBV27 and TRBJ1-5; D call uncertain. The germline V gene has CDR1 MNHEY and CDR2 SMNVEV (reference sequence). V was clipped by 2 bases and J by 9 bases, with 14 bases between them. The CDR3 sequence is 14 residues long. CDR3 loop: CASSLERADRPQHF. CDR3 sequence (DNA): TGTGCCAGCAGTTTAGAAAGGGCGGATCGGCCCCAGCATTTT.

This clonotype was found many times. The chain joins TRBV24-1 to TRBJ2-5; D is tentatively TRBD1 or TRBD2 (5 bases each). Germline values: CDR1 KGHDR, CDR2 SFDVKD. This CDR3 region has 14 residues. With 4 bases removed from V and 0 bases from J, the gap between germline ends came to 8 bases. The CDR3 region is CATSERGHQETQYF. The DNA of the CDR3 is TGTGCCACCAGTGAACGGGGACACCAAGAGACCCAGTACTTC.

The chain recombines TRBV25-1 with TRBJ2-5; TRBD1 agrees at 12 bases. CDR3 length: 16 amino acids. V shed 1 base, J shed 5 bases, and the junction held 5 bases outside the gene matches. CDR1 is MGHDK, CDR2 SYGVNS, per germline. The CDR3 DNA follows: TGTGCCAGCAGTGAATCCGGGACAGGGGGCGGGGAGACCCAGTACTTC. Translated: CASSESGTGGGETQYF.

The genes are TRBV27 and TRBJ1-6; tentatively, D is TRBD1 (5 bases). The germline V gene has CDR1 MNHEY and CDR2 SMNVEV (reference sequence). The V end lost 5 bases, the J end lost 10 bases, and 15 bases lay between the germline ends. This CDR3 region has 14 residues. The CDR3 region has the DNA TGTGCCAGCAGTGAAGGGGTGGGGAACTCACCCCTCCACTTT. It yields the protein CASSEGVGNSPLHF.

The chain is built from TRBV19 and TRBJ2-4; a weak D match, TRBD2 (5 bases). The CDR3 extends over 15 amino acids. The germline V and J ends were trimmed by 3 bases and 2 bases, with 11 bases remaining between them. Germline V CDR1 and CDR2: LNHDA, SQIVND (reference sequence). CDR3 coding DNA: TGTGCCAGTAGTATGGCCAGACTACCCAAAAACATTCAGTACTTC. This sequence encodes CASSMARLPKNIQYF.

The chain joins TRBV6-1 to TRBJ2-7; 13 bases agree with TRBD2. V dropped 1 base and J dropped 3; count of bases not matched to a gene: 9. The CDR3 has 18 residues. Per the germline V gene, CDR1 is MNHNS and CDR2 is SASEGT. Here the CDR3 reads CASSEVGLAGASGYEQYF. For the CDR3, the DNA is TGTGCCAGCAGTGAAGTCGGACTAGCGGGAGCAAGTGGCTACGAGCAGTACTTC.

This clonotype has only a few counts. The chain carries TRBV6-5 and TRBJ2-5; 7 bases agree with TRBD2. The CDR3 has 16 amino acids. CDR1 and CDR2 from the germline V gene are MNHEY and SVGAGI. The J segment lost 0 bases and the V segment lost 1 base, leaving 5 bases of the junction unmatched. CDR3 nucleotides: TGTGCCAGCAGTTACTTATGGGAGGGCCACCAAGAGACCCAGTACTTC. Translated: CASSYLWEGHQETQYF.

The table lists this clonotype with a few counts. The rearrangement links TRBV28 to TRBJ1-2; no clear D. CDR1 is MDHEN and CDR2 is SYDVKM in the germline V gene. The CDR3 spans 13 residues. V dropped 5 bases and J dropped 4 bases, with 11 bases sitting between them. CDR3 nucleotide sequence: TGTGCCAGCAGTCCTAACGGTCCCTATGGCTACACCTTC. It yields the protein CASSPNGPYGYTF.

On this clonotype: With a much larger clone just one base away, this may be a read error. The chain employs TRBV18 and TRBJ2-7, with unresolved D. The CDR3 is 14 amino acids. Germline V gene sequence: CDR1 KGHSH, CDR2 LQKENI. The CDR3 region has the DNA TGTGCCGGCTCACCAAAGACGGTCTCCTACGAGCAGTACTTC. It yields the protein CAGSPKTVSYEQYF.

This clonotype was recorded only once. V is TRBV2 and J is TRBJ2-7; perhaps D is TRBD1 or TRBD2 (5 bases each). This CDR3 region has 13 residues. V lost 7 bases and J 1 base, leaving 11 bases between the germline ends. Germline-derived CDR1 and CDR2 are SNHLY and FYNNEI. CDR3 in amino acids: CASIGDGSYEQYF. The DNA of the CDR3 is TGTGCCAGCATCGGGGACGGATCCTACGAGCAGTACTTC.

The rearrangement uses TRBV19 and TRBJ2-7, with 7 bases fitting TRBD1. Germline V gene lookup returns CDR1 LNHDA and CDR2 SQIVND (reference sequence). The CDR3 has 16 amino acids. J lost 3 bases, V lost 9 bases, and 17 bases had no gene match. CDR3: CARNPTTGQLNYEQYF. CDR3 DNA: TGTGCCAGAAACCCAACGACGGGACAGCTTAACTACGAGCAGTACTTC.